The 26 T cell receptor beta chains below come from one sample, sequenced in a study of human T cells and chemical hapten exposure. TCRdb re-analysed the RACE reads in MiXCR, keeping a single row per CDR3 protein. The data show about 110,000 distinct CDR3 sequences, with more than 10% seen just once and roughly 1.5% held by the top ten. The time point here: pre-sensitization, week 0. Treatment denoted: therapeutic diphenylcyclopropenone sensitization with weekly scalp DPC. Source: whole blood, taken in connection with sensitization to the hapten diphenylcyclopropenone (DPC). All receptors come from a woman between 45 and 60 years old with alopecia areata. Some clones in this sample may be carry-over from other donors' samples.

This clonotype appeared many times. The chain employs TRBV11-2 and TRBJ2-5; unclear D gene. The CDR3 extends over 14 amino acids. Per germline, CDR1 SGHAT and CDR2 FQNNGV. V gave up 2 bases and J gave up 2 bases, with 9 bases separating them. CDR3 sequence (DNA): TGTGCCAGCAGCTTAAATGAAGGACAAGAGACCCAGTACTTC. This gives the protein CASSLNEGQETQYF. Variable domain in full (rest from reference TRBV11-2 and TRBJ2-5): EAGVAQSPRYKIIEKRQSVAFWCNPISGHATLYWYQQILGQGPKLLIQFQNNGVVDDSQLPKDRFSAERLKGVDSTLKIQPAKLEDSAVYLCASSLNEGQETQYFGPGTRLLVL.

This clonotype was picked up many times. The chain combines TRBV11-2 with TRBJ2-1, with 10 bases lining up with TRBD2. The CDR3 has 17 amino acids. The junction had 8 bases not matched to a gene; V was cut back by 2 bases and J by 4 bases. CDR1 is SGHAT and CDR2 is FQNNGV in the germline V gene. The CDR3 nucleotides are TGTGCCAGCAGCTTAAACAGCGGGGGGGCCCGTTACAATGAGCAGTTCTTC. This encodes CASSLNSGGARYNEQFF.

This clonotype was found a few times. This chain links TRBV5-7 with TRBJ1-5; 7 positions match TRBD1. Being an ORF, TRBV5-7 has a function that is uncertain. The CDR3 has 14 residues. V shed 2 bases and J 5 bases; nucleotides not matched to a gene: 4. The CDR3 DNA reads as TGTGCCAGCAGCTTTATCGACAGGGATCAGCCCCAGCATTTT. Translation gives CASSFIDRDQPQHF.

This clonotype has a handful of counts. This chain joins TRBV20-1 and TRBJ2-7; the match to TRBD2 covers 10 bases. The CDR3 totals 14 residues. V lost 3 bases, J lost 3 bases, and 5 bases stayed unmatched. Germline-derived CDR1 and CDR2 are DFQATT and SNEGSKA (reference sequence). CDR3 region: CSASPRTSGYEQYF. CDR3 coding DNA: TGCAGTGCTAGCCCAAGGACTAGCGGCTACGAGCAGTACTTC.

This clonotype has a handful of counts. This sequence joins TRBV24-1 and TRBJ2-3; 8 bases agree with TRBD1. The length of the CDR3 is 17 residues. The trim removed 4 bases at V and 0 bases at J, leaving 8 bases unmatched. Germline loops: CDR1 KGHDR, CDR2 SFDVKD. CDR3 DNA: TGTGCCACCAGTGACCTGACAGGGGTTTTGAGCACAGATACGCAGTATTTT. The encoded protein is CATSDLTGVLSTDTQYF.

The chain is built from TRBV11-2 and TRBJ2-1; 8 positions match TRBD1. Trimming at V came to 3 bases and at J to 4 bases, leaving 5 bases not matched to a gene. The germline V gene has CDR1 SGHAT and CDR2 FQNNGV. The CDR3 is made up of 15 amino acids. CDR3 sequence reads: CASSLTGVAYNEQFF. The CDR3 DNA follows: TGTGCCAGCAGCTTGACAGGGGTAGCTTACAATGAGCAGTTCTTC.

V is TRBV21-1 and J is TRBJ1-5. TRBV21-1 is an annotated pseudogene. The CDR3 spans 11 residues. The CDR3 spells CASSKARAEHF. Written as DNA, the CDR3 is TGTGCCAGCAGCAAAGCCCGAGCCGAGCATTTT.

This clonotype was detected only a few times. The chain links TRBV28 to TRBJ2-7; 8 bases line up with TRBD1. Germline values: CDR1 MDHEN, CDR2 SYDVKM. The CDR3 contains 14 residues. Trimming removed 4 bases from V and 3 bases from J; junction bases left unmatched: 5. This CDR3 reads CASSSTGEVYEQYF. The CDR3 nucleotides read TGTGCCAGCAGTTCGACAGGGGAGGTCTACGAGCAGTACTTC.

The chain has TRBV2 and TRBJ2-2; D ambiguous. V gave up 6 bases and J gave up 1 base, with 9 bases separating them. The CDR3 has 14 residues. Germline-derived CDR1 and CDR2 are SNHLY and FYNNEI. CDR3 in DNA: TGTGCCAGCAGGGAGAGACTGAACACCGGGGAGCTGTTTTTT. Amino acid sequence: CASRERLNTGELFF.

This sequence joins TRBV20-1 and TRBJ1-1; D gene unclear. Germline-derived CDR1 and CDR2 are DFQATT and SNEGSKA (reference sequence). V was trimmed by 6 bases and J by 11 bases, leaving 13 bases between them. This CDR3 region has 10 residues. The CDR3 nucleotides are TGCAGTGCCACCCGGCCGGAGGCTTTCTTT. Residues: CSATRPEAFF.

The chain links TRBV6-6 to TRBJ2-7, with 11 nucleotides matching TRBD2. In germline, CDR1 is MNHNY, CDR2 SVGAGI (reference sequence). V gave up 0 bases and J gave up 0 bases; unmatched junction bases: 22. This CDR3 has 23 residues. The CDR3 DNA sequence: TGTGCCAGCAGTTACTCGAGGTCAACTAGCGGGGGCGTCATATTAAAGAGCTCCTACGAGCAGTACTTC. Its protein product is CASSYSRSTSGGVILKSSYEQYF.

The V and J genes are TRBV6-6 and TRBJ1-4, with D unresolved. Germline CDR1 MNHNY, CDR2 SVGAGI (reference sequence). V shed 2 bases and J shed 6 bases, with 10 bases lying between them. The CDR3 length is 14 residues. In DNA form, the CDR3 reads TGTGCCAGCAGTTACATTCCCCAGGATGAAAAACTGTTTTTT. It specifies CASSYIPQDEKLFF.

This clonotype was detected many times. The chain combines TRBV6-2 or TRBV6-3 with TRBJ2-1; D is unresolved. Germline V CDR1 and CDR2: MNHEY, SVGEGT. The CDR3 contains 12 residues. Trimming left V 10 bases short and J 8 bases short, with 15 bases between. The CDR3: CATHARSHEQFF. The CDR3 nucleotides read TGTGCCACGCATGCGAGGTCCCATGAGCAGTTCTTC.

The rearrangement uses TRBV3-1 and TRBJ2-1; D gene unclear. Per the germline V gene, CDR1 is LGHDT and CDR2 is YNNKEL (reference sequence). Trimming removed 4 bases at V and 7 bases at J, with 20 bases between. This CDR3 is built from 16 residues. DNA of the CDR3: TGTGCCAGCAGCCTAGGCCCTCAAGGTGGTAGAAATGAGCAGTTCTTC. It encodes CASSLGPQGGRNEQFF.

This clonotype was seen a handful of times. V gene TRBV6-5 combines with J gene TRBJ1-1; D is undetermined. The V gene's germline CDR1 is MNHEY and CDR2 SVGAGI. The CDR3 consists of 14 residues. V lost 6 bases and J 7 bases, leaving 18 bases between the germline ends. CDR3 DNA sequence: TGTGCCAGCAGCCCTCCGGGCGGGGTGGATGAAGCTTTCTTT. It specifies CASSPPGGVDEAFF.

This clonotype occurred many times. The chain employs TRBV29-1 and TRBJ2-1; TRBD2 aligns across 8 bases. Germline CDR1 is SQVTM and CDR2 is ANQGSEA. The CDR3 length is 12 residues. With V trimmed by 7 bases and J by 12 bases, 11 bases remained unmatched. This CDR3 is CSAKTSAKWQFF. The CDR3 DNA is TGCAGCGCCAAGACTAGCGCGAAGTGGCAGTTCTTC.

V is TRBV6-6 and J is TRBJ2-7; perhaps TRBD1 as D (5 bases). CDR1 is MNHNY and CDR2 is SVGAGI in the germline V gene (reference sequence). This CDR3 is built from 14 residues. The ends were cut back, 9 bases at V and 2 bases at J, with 17 bases in the middle. Here the CDR3 DNA reads TGTGCCAGTACTACCGGCAGGGCCGCCTACGAGCAGTACTTC. It yields the protein CASTTGRAAYEQYF.

This clonotype has just a few counts. V and J are TRBV7-6 and TRBJ1-5; a possible D gene is TRBD1 (6 bases). This CDR3 has 16 amino acids. V lost 5 bases and J lost 4, with 18 bases in between. Per germline, CDR1 SGHVS and CDR2 FNYEAQ. The CDR3 nucleotides are TGTGCCAGCAGCCCCCTTGGGCCAGGGGCGAATCAGCCCCAGCATTTT. Residues: CASSPLGPGANQPQHF.

The chain couples TRBV2 to TRBJ2-7; unclear D gene. The V gene's germline CDR1 is SNHLY and CDR2 FYNNEI. Trimming took 6 bases from V and 2 from J, leaving 2 bases between them. The CDR3 covers 10 residues. DNA for the CDR3: TGTGCCAGCAGGACCTACGAGCAGTACTTC. It translates to CASRTYEQYF.

The chain uses TRBV12-3 or TRBV12-4 and TRBJ2-2; D assignment may be TRBD1 or TRBD2 (7 bases each). The V gene lost 7 bases and the J gene lost 5 bases, with 20 bases spanning the gap. The CDR3 covers 16 residues. The CDR3 sequence is CASNPQGGSQTGELFF. CDR3 in DNA: TGTGCCAGCAACCCCCAGGGGGGGTCGCAAACCGGGGAGCTGTTTTTT.

This clonotype was observed a handful of times. The chain couples TRBV24-1 to TRBJ2-1; D may be TRBD2 (5 bases). CDR1 and CDR2 from the germline V gene are KGHDR and SFDVKD. The CDR3 sequence is 15 residues long. Trimming left V 9 bases short and J 3 bases short, with 17 bases between. In DNA, the CDR3 is TGTGCCACCCGTAGTACGGCAGGACTCTACAATGAGCAGTTCTTC. Its translation: CATRSTAGLYNEQFF.

This clonotype was recorded a few times. This sequence joins TRBV20-1 and TRBJ2-2, with TRBD1 identical over 7 bases. Trimming took 5 bases from V and 5 from J; bases not matched to a gene: 11. The CDR3 spans 15 residues. CDR1 DFQATT and CDR2 SNEGSKA come from the germline V gene (reference sequence). CDR3: CSAYNTGDLTGELFF. The CDR3 DNA reads as TGCAGTGCTTACAATACAGGGGACCTTACCGGGGAGCTGTTTTTT.

The V and J genes are TRBV7-2 and TRBJ1-4; TRBD1 might be the D (6 bases). Between the trimmed V and J ends, which lost 5 bases and 2 bases, there was a span of 12 bases. This CDR3 region has 15 residues. Germline V CDR1 and CDR2: SGHTA, FQGNSA. CDR3 sequence: CASSLTGITNEKLFF. The CDR3 DNA reads TGTGCCAGCAGCCTAACAGGGATCACTAATGAAAAACTGTTTTTT.

The chain uses TRBV11-2 and TRBJ2-2; the D is unclear. With 5 bases removed from V and 0 bases from J, the gap between germline ends came to 10 bases. The germline CDR1 and CDR2 sequences are SGHAT and FQNNGV. The CDR3 extends over 15 amino acids. CDR3 in amino acids: CASSVGLSNTGELFF. CDR3 nucleotide sequence: TGTGCCAGCAGCGTAGGTCTGTCGAACACCGGGGAGCTGTTTTTT. The whole variable domain, remainder taken from reference TRBV11-2 and TRBJ2-2, is EAGVAQSPRYKIIEKRQSVAFWCNPISGHATLYWYQQILGQGPKLLIQFQNNGVVDDSQLPKDRFSAERLKGVDSTLKIQPAKLEDSAVYLCASSVGLSNTGELFFGEGSRLTVL.

This clonotype showed up just a few times. The chain is built from TRBV6-6 and TRBJ2-1; D remains ambiguous. There are 14 residues in the CDR3. V was cut by 0 bases and J by 9 bases, with 12 bases left in between. Germline loops: CDR1 MNHNY, CDR2 SVGAGI (reference sequence). CDR3 amino acids: CASSYSNLGIEQFF. CDR3 nucleotide sequence: TGTGCCAGCAGTTACTCGAACTTGGGAATTGAGCAGTTCTTC.

This clonotype was seen more than once but under ten times. V is TRBV5-1 and J is TRBJ2-7; 7 bases map to TRBD1. J was trimmed by 1 base and V by 0 bases; bases with no gene match: 4. CDR1 is SGHRS, CDR2 YFSETQ, per germline. The CDR3 loop spans 15 amino acids. The CDR3, as DNA: TGCGCCAGCAGCTTGGCCTGGGGACAGTCCTACGAGCAGTACTTC. It codes for CASSLAWGQSYEQYF.